These 8 T cell receptor beta chains were sequenced from one sample in a study of shared clonotypes between healthy human individuals. Only CD45RO-negative cells positively selected for CCR7 counted as naive CD8 cells, so terminally differentiated effector memory CD45RA+ cells were excluded. Measured with immunoSEQ multiplex PCR; TCRdb has only the in-frame clones, and not every one. The table has hundreds of thousands of clones, about 96% seen once. Sequencing input: naive CD8+ T cells sorted from blood. The source is a man in his thirties or forties in good health.

The chain uses TRBV27 and TRBJ1-5, with a possible D match to TRBD1 (5 bases). The V gene lost 5 bases and the J gene lost 9 bases, with 17 bases spanning the gap. Germline lookup yields CDR1 MNHEY and CDR2 SMNVEV (reference sequence). The CDR3 is made up of 14 amino acids. The CDR3 DNA follows: TGTGCCAGCAGTCCGGCGGGGGTAATCCGGCCCCAGCATTTT. Translation gives CASSPAGVIRPQHF.

The genes are TRBV7-9 and TRBJ2-1, with 9 bases aligning to TRBD2. Germline lookup yields CDR1 SEHNR and CDR2 FQNEAQ (reference sequence). J gave up 0 bases and V 5 bases, and 5 bases lay outside the gene matches. The CDR3 extends over 16 amino acids. CDR3 coding DNA: TGTGCCAGCAGCCCGCTTAGCGGGAGCTCCTACAATGAGCAGTTCTTC. Amino acid sequence: CASSPLSGSSYNEQFF.

V usage is TRBV27 and J usage is TRBJ2-7, with 8 bases fitting TRBD1. The J segment lost 5 bases and the V segment lost 3 bases, leaving 3 bases of the junction unmatched. This CDR3 contains 13 residues. Per germline, CDR1 MNHEY and CDR2 SMNVEV (reference sequence). Here the CDR3 DNA reads TGTGCCAGCAGTTTCGGACAGGGAGACGAGCAGTACTTC. Its protein product is CASSFGQGDEQYF.

Concerning this clone: Other DNA sequences from this sample encode an identical CDR3 as well. The CDR3 bases are TGTGCCAGTAGTATAGGTGGGGAGCTGTTTTTT. It specifies CASSIGGELFF. The V and J genes are TRBV19 and TRBJ2-2; D gene uncertain. The V gene's germline CDR1 is LNHDA and CDR2 SQIVND (reference sequence). Trimming pared 1 base from V and 8 bases from J, leaving 2 bases between. There are 11 residues in the CDR3.

Only one count was recorded for this clone. This rearrangement joins TRBV5-1 to TRBJ2-1, with 9 bases lining up with TRBD2. This CDR3 comprises 14 residues. Germline values: CDR1 SGHRS, CDR2 YFSETQ. V lost 4 bases, J lost 7 bases, and 6 bases stayed unmatched. CDR3 DNA sequence: TGCGCCAGCAGCGAGAGCGGGAGGTTTAATGAGCAGTTCTTC. Translation gives CASSESGRFNEQFF.

V is TRBV5-1 and J is TRBJ1-2; TRBD1 might be the D (5 bases). This CDR3 has 14 residues. Germline assignment: CDR1 SGHRS and CDR2 YFSETQ. Trimming stripped 1 base from V and 6 bases from J, with 13 bases between. CDR3 in DNA: TGCGCCAGCAGCTTGAGCAGGGTACGGGATGGCTACACCTTC. The encoded protein is CASSLSRVRDGYTF.

V gene TRBV27 combines with J gene TRBJ2-7, with a tentative D call TRBD1 (5 bases). V was pared by 7 bases and J by 5 bases, with 15 bases between. The germline V gene encodes CDR1 MNHEY and CDR2 SMNVEV (reference sequence). CDR3 length: 13 amino acids. The CDR3 spells CASKMAGSHEQYF. CDR3 in DNA: TGTGCCAGCAAGATGGCAGGGTCCCACGAGCAGTACTTC.

This sequence joins TRBV5-1 and TRBJ1-1; TRBD1 agrees at 8 bases. Losses at the gene ends were 0 bases for V and 3 bases for J; bases not matched to a gene: 7. The CDR3 is made up of 16 amino acids. The germline V gene encodes CDR1 SGHRS and CDR2 YFSETQ. The CDR3 coding sequence is TGCGCCAGCAGCTTGGACCCGACAGGGGTAGACACTGAAGCTTTCTTT. Translation gives CASSLDPTGVDTEAFF.